These T cell receptor beta chains were read from a single sample in a study of T cells in Graves' hyperthyroidism and ophthalmopathy. TCRdb reprocessed the multiplex PCR reads with MiXCR, giving one entry per CDR3 protein. Here the sample spans approximately 260,000 distinct CDR3 sequences, approximately 14% being singletons. Sequences were obtained from blood. The receptors derive from a woman in her forties or fifties with Graves' hyperthyroidism that later progressed to Graves' ophthalmopathy. Both conserved end residues are part of each CDR3. D genes are given only for firm matches. Clone size is stated in some rows and not others, as once, few, many or a class when expanded.

TRBJ2-1	NA	TRBV18	many	CASSPLSFRDNEQFF	TGTGCCAGCTCACCCCTTTCGTTCAGAGACAATGAGCAGTTCTTC
TRBJ1-1	NA	TRBV29-1	NA	CSVRTGNTEAFF	TGCAGCGTCCGCACAGGGAACACTGAAGCTTTCTTT
TRBJ1-2	NA	TRBV27	many	CASSPGRLNYGYTF	TGTGCCAGCAGTCCGGGGCGGCTGAACTATGGCTACACCTTC
TRBJ1-2	NA	TRBV18	many	CASSPPARGPETGYTF	TGTGCCAGCTCACCACCGGCCAGGGGTCCCGAGACTGGCTACACCTTC
TRBJ2-2	NA	TRBV6-4	few	CASSERDTGELFF	TGTGCCAGCAGTGAGCGGGACACCGGGGAGCTGTTTTTT
TRBJ2-1	TRBD2	TRBV2	many	CASTGLAGASEQFF	TGTGCCAGCACCGGACTAGCGGGAGCTTCTGAGCAGTTCTTC
TRBJ2-2	NA	TRBV20-1	many	CSARGSPGSTNTGELFF	TGCAGTGCTAGAGGCTCTCCAGGGTCCACGAACACCGGGGAGCTGTTTTTT
TRBJ2-7	NA	TRBV27	NA	CASNLGLTEGPPYEQYF	TGTGCCAGCAATTTAGGCCTGACGGAGGGGCCTCCCTACGAGCAGTACTTC
TRBJ2-1	NA	TRBV7-3	NA	CASSLTQSSYNEQFF	TGTGCCAGCAGCTTGACTCAGAGCTCCTACAATGAGCAGTTCTTC
TRBJ2-7	TRBD1	TRBV10-3	NA	CAISPGQATYEQYF	TGTGCCATCAGTCCGGGACAGGCCACCTACGAGCAGTACTTC
TRBJ2-2	TRBD2	TRBV20-1	few	CSTSGATNTGELFF	TGCAGTACTAGCGGGGCCACGAACACCGGGGAGCTGTTTTTT
TRBJ2-2	TRBD1	TRBV5-5	many	CASSLTRGYTGELFF	TGTGCCAGCAGCTTGACCAGGGGGTACACCGGGGAGCTGTTTTTT
TRBJ2-5	TRBD1	TRBV5-4	NA	CASSPGGWYQETQYF	TGTGCCAGCAGCCCAGGGGGATGGTACCAAGAGACCCAGTACTTC
TRBJ1-2	NA	TRBV5-8	NA	CASSFRGYDGYTF	TGTGCCAGCAGCTTCAGGGGATACGATGGCTACACCTTC
TRBJ1-5	TRBD1	TRBV2	many	CASRRDRVYNQPQHF	TGTGCCTCCAGGAGGGACAGGGTGTACAATCAGCCCCAGCATTTT
TRBJ2-2	TRBD2	TRBV28	NA	CASSGLAGDIGELFF	TGTGCCAGCAGTGGACTAGCGGGAGATATCGGGGAGCTGTTTTTT
TRBJ2-3	TRBD2	TRBV5-4	few	CASSRRSGNPDTQYF	TGTGCCAGCAGCCGCCGGAGCGGGAATCCAGATACGCAGTATTTT
TRBJ1-2	NA	TRBV20-1	few	CSAFHTGVDGYTF	TGCAGTGCCTTCCATACGGGAGTCGATGGCTACACCTTC
TRBJ1-1	TRBD1	TRBV12-3/TRBV12-4	many	CASSLTRQGEAFF	TGTGCCAGCAGTTTAACCCGACAGGGAGAAGCTTTCTTT
TRBJ2-3	TRBD2	TRBV2	many	CATSLAASTDTQYF	TGTGCCACCTCTCTAGCGGCTAGCACAGATACGCAGTATTTT
TRBJ2-1	NA	TRBV28	many	CASSLSPLGRDEQFF	TGTGCCAGCAGTTTATCCCCGTTGGGAAGGGATGAGCAGTTCTTC
TRBJ2-3	TRBD2	TRBV6-1	many	CASSEVAGRGVTQYF	TGTGCCAGCAGTGAAGTGGCAGGGAGGGGAGTTACGCAGTATTTT
TRBJ1-2	TRBD1	TRBV18	many	CASSHTGTGDGYTF	TGTGCCAGCTCACACACCGGGACAGGGGATGGCTACACCTTC
TRBJ2-3	TRBD2	TRBV7-6	few	CASSFLLQSPWGGRTDTQYF	TGTGCCAGCAGCTTTCTACTCCAATCCCCATGGGGGGGGAGGACAGATACGCAGTATTTT
TRBJ1-5	NA	TRBV27	many	CASSLAGNQPQHF	TGTGCCAGCAGCCTCGCGGGGAATCAGCCCCAGCATTTT
TRBJ2-1	TRBD2	TRBV7-3	many	CASSLSQLAQPSSYNEQFF	TGTGCCAGCAGCTTATCCCAACTAGCGCAACCTAGCTCCTACAATGAGCAGTTCTTC